Listed below are T cell receptor beta chains from one sample, sequenced in a study of blood T cells in healthy people across ages. In TCRdb, the 5' RACE reads were re-called with MiXCR into one record per CDR3 protein. The top ten hold 2.5% to 3.5% of the sample, which has approximately 780,000 distinct CDR3 sequences, roughly 24% seen once. This sample also appeared in a second study, on T cells of mothers and their children.

Input material: blood. Receptors originate from a boy younger than 18 in good health. Both conserved end residues are part of each CDR3. The order of the fields is V gene, D gene, J gene, clone size, CDR3 protein, CDR3 DNA. A D gene is named only where the DNA matches it firmly. A clone size is listed for some rows: how often the clone was seen (once, few, many), or a class if it is expanded.

TRBV9	TRBD1	TRBJ2-7	NA	CASSVGGDRVYEQYF	TGTGCCAGCAGCGTAGGAGGGGACAGGGTCTACGAGCAGTACTTC
TRBV4-1	TRBD1	TRBJ2-3	NA	CASSQGDRGQDTQYF	TGCGCCAGCAGCCAAGGGGACAGGGGGCAAGATACGCAGTATTTT
TRBV7-6	NA	TRBJ2-1	NA	CAYSRGPSSYNEQFF	TGTGCATACTCCCGGGGGCCTAGCTCCTACAATGAGCAGTTCTTC
TRBV5-4	TRBD1	TRBJ2-7	NA	CASSPAGTGFYEQYF	TGTGCCAGCAGCCCCGCCGGGACAGGGTTTTACGAGCAGTACTTC
TRBV7-2	NA	TRBJ1-2	few	CASSRDVDGYTF	TGTGCCAGCAGCCGGGACGTGGATGGCTACACCTTC
TRBV18	NA	TRBJ2-7	NA	CASSPDLASYEQYF	TGTGCCAGCTCACCGGATTTGGCTTCCTACGAGCAGTACTTC
TRBV6-5	TRBD1	TRBJ1-1	NA	CASSSYDRGGTEAFF	TGTGCCAGCAGTTCCTATGACAGGGGAGGCACTGAAGCTTTCTTT
TRBV20-1	TRBD1	TRBJ2-5	NA	CSADDRGKSETQYF	TGCAGTGCTGACGACAGGGGAAAGAGTGAGACCCAGTACTTC
TRBV30	NA	TRBJ2-3	NA	CAWRPGGTDTQYF	TGTGCCTGGAGGCCGGGGGGCACAGATACGCAGTATTTT
TRBV10-2	NA	TRBJ1-1	NA	CASHDGRRNTEAFF	TGCGCCAGTCATGACGGGCGGAGGAACACTGAAGCTTTCTTT
TRBV27	TRBD2	TRBJ2-5	NA	CASSLRTSVALREQYF	TGTGCCAGCAGTTTAAGGACTAGCGTAGCATTACGGGAGCAGTACTTC
TRBV6-1	TRBD1	TRBJ1-1	NA	CASILGQERPRSPRPPINTEAFF	TGTGCCAGCATCCTCGGACAGGAACGGCCTCGCAGCCCAAGGCCTCCTATAAACACTGAAGCTTTCTTT
TRBV3-1	NA	TRBJ2-7	few	CASSNTGTSYF	TGTGCCAGCAGCAATACCGGGACGAGTTACTTC
TRBV5-1	NA	TRBJ2-1	few	CASSHGTQSYNEQFF	TGCGCCAGCAGCCACGGGACACAATCCTACAATGAGCAGTTCTTC
TRBV10-3	NA	TRBJ2-5	NA	CAISDPMGTQYF	TGTGCCATCAGTGATCCGATGGGGACCCAGTACTTC
TRBV20-1	NA	TRBJ2-7	NA	CSARDTQGGSYEQYF	TGCAGTGCTAGAGATACCCAGGGTGGCTCCTACGAGCAGTACTTC
TRBV6-1	NA	TRBJ1-5	NA	CASSVQGQQPQHF	TGTGCCAGCAGTGTTCAGGGTCAACAGCCCCAGCATTTT